This passage covers 26 T cell receptor beta chains from one sample sequenced in a study of response to subunit inactivated influenza vaccine. TCRdb processed the RT-PCR reads anew with MiXCR; each CDR3 protein has one entry. Among 300,000 to 350,000 distinct CDR3 sequences, 22% were seen once, and the ten largest hold approximately 10%. The source material was PBMCs from blood, sampled 21 months after vaccination. These receptors originate from a man between 50 and 69 years old who received an inactivated influenza vaccine.

This chain links TRBV6-5 with TRBJ2-3; 7 positions match TRBD2. The CDR3 length is 16 residues. After removal of 1 base from V and 2 bases from J, the junction contained 6 bases not matched to a gene. CDR1 and CDR2 (germline): MNHEY, SVGAGI. The CDR3 region has the DNA TGTGCCAGCAGTTACTTGGGGGGAGGGAACACAGATACGCAGTATTTT. Translating it yields CASSYLGGGNTDTQYF.

This clonotype was counted many times. This chain connects TRBV4-1 to TRBJ2-7; the D gene could be TRBD1 or TRBD2 (5 bases each). This CDR3 spans 13 amino acids. Germline V gene lookup returns CDR1 MGHRA and CDR2 YSYEKL. Trimming stripped 5 bases from V and 3 bases from J, with 11 bases between. This CDR3 reads CASSFGADYEQYF. The DNA for the CDR3 is TGCGCCAGCAGCTTCGGGGCCGACTACGAGCAGTACTTC.

The chain couples TRBV20-1 to TRBJ2-7; 9 nucleotides match TRBD2. Germline CDR1 and CDR2: DFQATT and SNEGSKA (reference sequence). V shed 3 bases, J shed 3 bases, and the junction held 6 bases outside the gene matches. This CDR3 has 14 residues. CDR3 protein: CSASGGRAYYEQYF. The CDR3 DNA follows: TGCAGTGCTAGTGGCGGGAGGGCCTACTACGAGCAGTACTTC.

This clonotype turned up a few times. The V and J genes are TRBV5-6 and TRBJ1-1, with D perhaps TRBD1 (5 bases). Germline V gives CDR1 SGHDT, CDR2 YYEEEE. Trimming left V 5 bases short and J 3 bases short, with 20 bases between. The CDR3 is 16 residues long. CDR3 nucleotides: TGTGCCAGCAGTTTACAAGGGCACGGAGGGGACACTGAAGCTTTCTTT. As protein: CASSLQGHGGDTEAFF.

V usage is TRBV4-2 and J usage is TRBJ1-1; unclear D gene. Germline loops: CDR1 LGHNA, CDR2 YNFKEQ. This CDR3 has 18 residues. Trimming removed 0 bases at V and 2 bases at J, with 19 bases between. The CDR3 DNA follows: TGTGCCAGCAGCCAAGACCCGCCAGGTGGCGGAAGAAACACTGAAGCTTTCTTT. Translation gives CASSQDPPGGGRNTEAFF.

V and J are TRBV29-1 and TRBJ2-1, with D perhaps given as TRBD1 or TRBD2 (5 bases each). Trimming cost V 7 bases and J 15 bases, with 25 bases left between them. CDR3 length equals 13 residues. The germline V gene encodes CDR1 SQVTM and CDR2 ANQGSEA. DNA of the CDR3: TGCAGCGGACACACGGGGCGAATTTCTGATCTGTTCTTC. Its translation: CSGHTGRISDLFF.

The V and J genes are TRBV30 and TRBJ1-1, with D tentatively TRBD1 (5 bases). The germline V and J ends were trimmed by 0 bases and 4 bases, with 12 bases remaining between them. The CDR3 is made up of 14 amino acids. CDR1 is GTSNPN and CDR2 is SVGIG in the germline V gene (reference sequence). The CDR3 nucleotides read TGTGCCTGGAGTGTACGTCCGGGGGGCACTGAAGCTTTCTTT. It specifies CAWSVRPGGTEAFF.

The chain uses TRBV27 and TRBJ2-7; 11 nucleotides agree with TRBD2. Per germline, CDR1 MNHEY and CDR2 SMNVEV (reference sequence). Trimming took 4 bases from V and 4 from J; bases not matched to a gene: 3. The CDR3 length is 14 residues. The CDR3 is CASSSSGRRYEQYF. The CDR3 nucleotides are TGTGCCAGCAGTTCTAGCGGGAGGCGGTACGAGCAGTACTTC.

This clonotype was detected a few times. The chain has TRBV5-4 and TRBJ2-5; a weak D match, TRBD2 (7 bases). CDR3 length: 14 amino acids. In germline, CDR1 is SGHNT, CDR2 YYREEE (reference sequence). The V gene lost 4 bases and the J gene lost 5 bases, with 15 bases spanning the gap. CDR3 residues: CASSPQQGGETQYF. The CDR3 DNA sequence: TGTGCCAGCAGCCCACAACAGGGAGGGGAGACCCAGTACTTC. Supplemented by reference TRBV5-4 and TRBJ2-5, the full variable domain reads ETGVTQSPTHLIKTRGQQVTLRCSSQSGHNTVSWYQQALGQGPQFIFQYYREEENGRGNFPPRFSGLQFPNYSSELNVNALELDDSALYLCASSPQQGGETQYFGPGTRLLVL.

In its sample, this clonotype was seen many times. The chain has TRBV4-1 and TRBJ2-5; D unclear. Germline V lookup: CDR1 MGHRA, CDR2 YSYEKL. CDR3 length: 13 residues. Trimming removed 0 bases from V and 5 bases from J, with 7 bases in between. This chain's CDR3 is CASSQDRVETQYF. DNA for the CDR3: TGCGCCAGCAGCCAAGATCGGGTCGAGACCCAGTACTTC.

The chain links TRBV5-1 to TRBJ1-4, with 7 bases fitting TRBD1. The length of the CDR3 is 15 residues. Looked up from germline, CDR1 is SGHRS and CDR2 is YFSETQ. Losses at the gene ends were 2 bases for V and 5 bases for J; bases not matched to a gene: 6. CDR3 in DNA: TGCGCCAGCAGCTTAACCGGGACAGCAAATGAAAAACTGTTTTTT. Translation: CASSLTGTANEKLFF.

The chain uses TRBV4-3 and TRBJ2-7; TRBD2 matches at 10 bases. V lost 0 bases and J lost 4; bases outside the gene matches: 6. The CDR3 has 16 residues. The V gene's germline CDR1 is LGHNA and CDR2 YSLEER. The CDR3 reads CASSQDRPSGSYEQYF. As DNA, the CDR3 is TGCGCCAGCAGCCAAGATCGACCTAGCGGGAGTTACGAGCAGTACTTC.

For this clonotype: This may be a read error: a much more frequent sequence differs by one nucleotide. Lacking the conserved final phenylalanine or tryptophan, this CDR3 likely reflects a read error. The chain links TRBV5-1 to TRBJ1-6; no firm D call. Trimming cost V 3 bases and J 6 bases, with 13 bases left between them. Germline CDR1 SGHRS, CDR2 YFSETQ. There are 15 residues in the CDR3. This chain's CDR3 is CASSSGLDRNSPLHL. CDR3 bases: TGCGCCAGCAGCTCGGGGTTAGACCGTAATTCACCCCTCCACTTA.

This chain connects TRBV28 to TRBJ2-2; D might be TRBD1 (5 bases). The CDR3 is 21 amino acids. Trimming cost V 3 bases and J 0 bases, with 26 bases left between them. From germline, CDR1 is MDHEN and CDR2 SYDVKM. The CDR3 nucleotides read TGTGCCAGCAGTTTTTTTCCGTCCCGCAGCCAGGGTCGGGCGAACACCGGGGAGCTGTTTTTT. Translation: CASSFFPSRSQGRANTGELFF.

The V call is TRBV6-2 or TRBV6-3, the J call TRBJ1-4; weak D call: TRBD1 (6 bases). Germline CDR1 MNHEY, CDR2 SVGEGT. V was pared by 4 bases and J by 7 bases, with 13 bases between. The CDR3 contains 14 residues. CDR3 protein: CASSSGQTPEKLFF. DNA of the CDR3: TGTGCCAGCAGTTCCGGACAGACTCCTGAAAAACTGTTTTTT.

V and J are TRBV7-2 and TRBJ2-4; D could derive from TRBD1 or TRBD2 (5 bases each). The CDR3 is 16 residues long. CDR1 SGHTA and CDR2 FQGNSA come from the germline V gene. Deletions cut 3 bases from V and 3 bases from J, with 15 bases between. CDR3 loop: CASSFGRGVDKNIQYF. CDR3 nucleotide sequence: TGTGCCAGCAGCTTCGGTAGAGGGGTGGACAAAAACATTCAGTACTTC. Complete variable domain (other parts from reference TRBV7-2 and TRBJ2-4): GAGVSQSPSNKVTEKGKDVELRCDPISGHTALYWYRQSLGQGLEFLIYFQGNSAPDKSGLPSDRFSAERTGGSVSTLTIQRTQQEDSAVYLCASSFGRGVDKNIQYFGAGTRLSVL.

This clonotype was counted between two and nine times. The chain links TRBV11-2 to TRBJ2-3; D unresolved. Germline loops: CDR1 SGHAT, CDR2 FQNNGV. This CDR3 is 14 amino acids long. Trimming took 3 bases from V and 1 from J, leaving 8 bases between them. The CDR3 nucleotides are TGTGCCAGCAGCTTGGCTTGGGGCACAGATACGCAGTATTTT. It is translated as CASSLAWGTDTQYF. The variable domain in full, completed from reference TRBV11-2 and TRBJ2-3, reads EAGVAQSPRYKIIEKRQSVAFWCNPISGHATLYWYQQILGQGPKLLIQFQNNGVVDDSQLPKDRFSAERLKGVDSTLKIQPAKLEDSAVYLCASSLAWGTDTQYFGPGTRLTVL.

The chain links TRBV28 to TRBJ1-1; D ambiguous. V dropped 6 bases and J dropped 1 base, with 12 bases sitting between them. Germline CDR1 and CDR2: MDHEN and SYDVKM. CDR3 size: 14 residues. CDR3 sequence: CASSLGFSNTEAFF. CDR3 DNA: TGTGCCAGCAGCCTGGGATTTTCGAACACTGAAGCTTTCTTT.

The chain recombines TRBV20-1 with TRBJ2-1, with D uncertain. Germline lookup yields CDR1 DFQATT and CDR2 SNEGSKA (reference sequence). This CDR3 contains 14 residues. V was pared by 3 bases and J by 0 bases, with 9 bases between. The CDR3 DNA follows: TGCAGTGCTAGTGGGCGCCCCTCCTACAATGAGCAGTTCTTC. Residues: CSASGRPSYNEQFF.

At least ten counts were recorded for this clonotype. The junction does not match germline at one end; this may be a read error. The rearrangement uses TRBV5-1 and TRBJ1-1; D unresolved. CDR1 and CDR2 (germline): SGHRS, YFSETQ. This CDR3 has 13 residues. The chain's CDR3 is CASSLAPNTEAFF. The CDR3 DNA follows: TGTGCCAGCAGCTTAGCACCGAACACTGAAGCTTTCTTT.

This clonotype has only a few counts. The chain links TRBV20-1 to TRBJ1-2, with D perhaps matching TRBD1 (5 bases). Trimming left V 3 bases short and J 7 bases short, with 15 bases between. Germline CDR1 and CDR2: DFQATT and SNEGSKA (reference sequence). The CDR3 is 13 amino acids. The CDR3 bases are TGCAGTGCTAGGGGAAGGGGTCCGGTTGGCTACACCTTC. Its protein product is CSARGRGPVGYTF.

This clonotype was counted at least ten times. The chain couples TRBV27 to TRBJ2-3, with D hard to call. Germline assignment: CDR1 MNHEY and CDR2 SMNVEV (reference sequence). The CDR3 length is 12 residues. V gave up 5 bases and J gave up 4 bases, with 7 bases separating them. CDR3 sequence reads: CASSLGPDTQYF. The CDR3 coding sequence is TGTGCCAGCAGTCTAGGGCCAGATACGCAGTATTTT.

The chain joins TRBV4-1 to TRBJ1-2, with a possible D match to TRBD1 (5 bases). This CDR3 comprises 17 residues. In germline, CDR1 is MGHRA, CDR2 YSYEKL. V lost 1 base to trimming and J lost 4 bases, with 19 bases between them. The CDR3 region has the DNA TGCGCCAGCAGCCAAGGTACGAGAACAGGCTCTGGCTATGGCTACACCTTC. It codes for CASSQGTRTGSGYGYTF.

The chain carries TRBV9 and TRBJ1-5, with D possibly being TRBD1 (5 bases). CDR3 length equals 15 residues. Germline V gene lookup returns CDR1 SGDLS and CDR2 YYNGEE. Trimming removed 3 bases from V and 4 bases from J, with 14 bases in between. The CDR3 sequence is CASSATRGRNQPQHF. The CDR3 DNA reads as TGTGCCAGCAGCGCGACAAGGGGTCGGAATCAGCCCCAGCATTTT.

This clonotype was observed a handful of times. The V and J genes are TRBV4-3 and TRBJ2-2, with 8 bases matching TRBD2. The junction had 6 bases not matched to a gene; V was cut back by 4 bases and J by 2 bases. The CDR3 has 16 amino acids. Germline CDR1 LGHNA, CDR2 YSLEER. The CDR3 DNA is TGCGCCAGCAGCCTCCGGACTAGCCCTAACACCGGGGAGCTGTTTTTT. It is translated as CASSLRTSPNTGELFF.

The rearrangement links TRBV7-2 to TRBJ1-3; D ambiguous. The V and J ends lost 5 bases and 1 base respectively, with 9 bases between them. Per germline, CDR1 SGHTA and CDR2 FQGNSA. The CDR3 contains 14 residues. The chain's CDR3 is CASSRRESGNTIYF. The CDR3 bases are TGTGCCAGCAGCCGACGGGAATCTGGAAACACCATATATTTT. Looking up the rest from reference TRBV7-2 and TRBJ1-3 gives the full variable domain: GAGVSQSPSNKVTEKGKDVELRCDPISGHTALYWYRQSLGQGLEFLIYFQGNSAPDKSGLPSDRFSAERTGGSVSTLTIQRTQQEDSAVYLCASSRRESGNTIYFGEGSWLTVV.